The present entry profiles one T cell receptor beta chain with its context. This CDR3 comprises 15 residues. The V gene end was trimmed by 0 bases and the J gene end by 6 bases; junction bases not matched to a gene: 0. Germline V lookup: CDR1 MNHNS, CDR2 SASEGT. The data stem from a study of blood T cell repertoires in COVID-19. About the study: PBMCs, B-cell-depleted T cells, or T cells provided the cDNA or gDNA that made up the material.

Patients in Seattle were enrolled during active infection, then followed longitudinally. In the authors' methods: It was from reference gene primer amplification that nucleated cell counts were estimated. Generated by immunoSEQ multiplex PCR, the TCRdb table keeps only in-frame clones and is missing some. The D gene and trimming were derived from the DNA, and the V and J assignments and clone size from that table. The data contain roughly 120,000 clones, roughly 90% of them singletons. V and J are TRBV6-1 and TRBJ2-2; 11 bases match TRBD2. The specimen was peripheral blood. This TCR came from a woman aged 55-70 years with COVID-19, enrolled during active disease. DNA of the CDR3: TGTGCCAGCAGTGAAGCTAGCGGGGGGGCCGGGGAGCTGTTTTTT. Protein: CASSEASGGAGELFF.